This TCR beta chain was recorded in a study of human T cells and chemical hapten exposure. Study information: TCR yield per sample varied, mainly due to pooled library volumes. Findings and limits, study-wide: The study found that DPC sensitization did not change TCRs above 1 in 1000 frequency.

One entry per CDR3 protein, called by TCRdb with MiXCR from the RACE reads. The sample contains 120,000 or so distinct CDR3 sequences, roughly 12% of which appear only once. Worth noting for this clonotype: Its specificity is unknown.

Stated time point: patch test 3, about 24 weeks after DPC sensitization. The treatment is: therapeutic diphenylcyclopropenone sensitization with weekly scalp DPC. Germline V CDR1 and CDR2: KGHSH, LQKENI. The V end was cut by 2 bases, the J end by 0 bases, with 13 bases between. The CDR3 totals 16 residues. The V gene is TRBV18, the J gene TRBJ1-1; tentative D call: TRBD1 (6 bases). The source material was whole blood, sampled in connection with sensitization to the hapten diphenylcyclopropenone (DPC). The TCR sequence derives from a woman in her 50s with alopecia areata. Some clones in this sample may be carry-over from other donors' samples. CDR3 DNA: TGTGCCAGCTCACCAAGGGACATCCTCATGAACACTGAAGCTTTCTTT. This translates into CASSPRDILMNTEAFF.